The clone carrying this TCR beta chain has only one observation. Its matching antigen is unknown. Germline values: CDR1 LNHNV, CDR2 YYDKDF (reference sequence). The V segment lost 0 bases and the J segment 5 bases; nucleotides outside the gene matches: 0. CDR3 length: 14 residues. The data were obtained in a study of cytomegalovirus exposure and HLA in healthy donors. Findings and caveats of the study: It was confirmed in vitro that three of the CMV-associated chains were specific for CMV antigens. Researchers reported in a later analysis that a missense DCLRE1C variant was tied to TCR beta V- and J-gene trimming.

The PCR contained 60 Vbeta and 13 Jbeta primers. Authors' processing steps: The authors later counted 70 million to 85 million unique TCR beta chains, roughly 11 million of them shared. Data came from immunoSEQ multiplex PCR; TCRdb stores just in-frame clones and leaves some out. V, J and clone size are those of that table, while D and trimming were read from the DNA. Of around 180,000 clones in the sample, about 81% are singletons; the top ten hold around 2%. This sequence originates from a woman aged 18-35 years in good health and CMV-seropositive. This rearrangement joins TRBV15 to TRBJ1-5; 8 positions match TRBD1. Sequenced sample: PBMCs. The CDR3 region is CATSRDRGHQPQHF. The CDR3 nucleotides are TGTGCCACCAGCAGAGACAGGGGGCATCAGCCCCAGCATTTT.